This T cell receptor beta chain was observed in a study of blood T cell repertoires in COVID-19 (dated by TCRdb to about 2020). At the level of the whole study: Samples covering the acute and convalescent phases of COVID-19 were provided by collaborators in the United States, Italy and Spain. The dataset comprised deeply sampled blood TCRbeta repertoires from subjects exposed to, actively infected with, or recovered from COVID-19. A freely available public database, intended as a resource for researchers studying the immune response to SARS-CoV-2, is where the repertoires were released. HLA class I and class II types, where available, came from metadata supplied by the sample provider rather than from assay-based typing. The sample metadata nearly always contained a de-identified subject ID, COVID-19 status, age in years and sex. The material from the prospective study consisted of cDNA or gDNA derived from T cells, B-cell-depleted T cells, or PBMCs. Samples came from the ongoing ImmuneRACE study (first 160 participants) plus 1,254 subjects from 6 global collaborators. What the work shows at the level of the full study, not this receptor alone: How much clinical and demographic metadata was included differed by source and by participant, and the metadata was provided uncurated.

The cysteine opens and the phenylalanine closes a CDR3 of 16 amino acids. The entry retains the CDR3 DNA only, 48 bases that are in frame from base 1. CDR1 and CDR2, looked up from the germline V gene, are SGHNT and YENEEA. Relative to germline, V is missing 5 bases and J is missing 3 bases, with 11 bases of the junction outside any gene match. Each collaborating institution followed its own protocols to collect whole blood in K2EDTA tubes. For TCRbeta analysis, collaborators shipped samples as frozen whole blood, isolated PBMCs, or DNA extracted from either of those sample types. As concerns this clone: The antigen it recognizes is unknown. No much larger clonotype is one base removed from it; base qualities were not supplied.

TCRbeta CDR3 regions were amplified from genomic DNA by means of the immunoSEQ Assay, a bias-controlled multiplex PCR. In the original analysis: The number of nucleated cells in each sample was estimated by amplification of reference gene primers within the assay. Sequence reads were collapsed and filtered to measure the absolute abundance of every unique TCRbeta CDR3 rearrangement. For each sample, productive Simpson clonality was calculated as the square root of Simpson's diversity index over productive rearrangements. The table comes from immuneACCESS by way of TCRdb, which keeps in-frame sequences with V and J called. Part of the clones is missing from these tables; in studies checked, under half for an unresolved V gene and the rest for unknown reasons. Clonal size and the V and J genes are those of that table, whereas D and trimming came from the DNA. In all, the sample holds some 350,000 clones, and 65% to 85% of those were seen once. About 2.7% of the sample goes to the ten largest clones.

The sequencing input was peripheral blood. The sequence derives from a man under 40 with active or convalescent COVID-19. The chain was built from TRBV11-3 and TRBJ2-7, and 9 junction bases match TRBD1. CDR3 reads: CASSPSRGQGYYEQYF. The DNA reads TGTGCCAGCAGCCCATCTAGGGGACAGGGCTACTACGAGCAGTACTTC.